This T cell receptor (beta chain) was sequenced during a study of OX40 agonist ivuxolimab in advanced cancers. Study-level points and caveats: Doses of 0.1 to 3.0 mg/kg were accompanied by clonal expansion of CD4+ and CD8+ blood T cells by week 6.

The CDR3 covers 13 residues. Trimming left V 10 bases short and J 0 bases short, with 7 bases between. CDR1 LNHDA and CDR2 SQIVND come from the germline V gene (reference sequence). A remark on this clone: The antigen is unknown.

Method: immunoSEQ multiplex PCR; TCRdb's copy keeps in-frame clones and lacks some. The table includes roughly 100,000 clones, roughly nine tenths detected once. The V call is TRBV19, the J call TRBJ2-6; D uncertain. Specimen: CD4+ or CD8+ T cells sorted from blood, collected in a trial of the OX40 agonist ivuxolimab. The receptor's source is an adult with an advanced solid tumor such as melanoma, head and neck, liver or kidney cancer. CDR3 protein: CATRSSGANVLTF. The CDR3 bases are TGTGCCACTCGGAGCTCTGGGGCCAACGTCCTGACTTTC.